Each of the 25 T cell receptor beta chains below was sequenced from the same sample in a study of glioma-infiltrating T cells. The iRepertoire nested amplicon-rescue multiplex PCR amplified TCR alpha and beta CDR3s from RNA. MiXCR was run by TCRdb on the multiplex PCR reads, yielding one entry per CDR3 protein. The sample holds 150,000 to 200,000 distinct CDR3 sequences; roughly 45% are singletons and the top ten take around 5.3%. The specimen sequenced was glioma tissue, nonneoplastic brain tissue, or PBMCs (not recorded which). The receptors here all came from a human donor with low-grade glioma or glioblastoma, undergoing nonglioma brain surgery, or in good health (not recorded which).

With regard to this clonotype: A read error may be the cause here, since a much bigger clone is one base away. The chain joins TRBV6-8 to TRBJ2-2; 7 nucleotides line up with TRBD2. The germline CDR1 and CDR2 sequences are MNHGY and SAAAGT. This CDR3 is built from 16 residues. CDR3 nucleotide sequence: TGTGCCAGCAGTTACTCCCGCGGGAGTGGGGCCGGGGGGCTGTTTTTT. Residues: CASSYSRGSGAGGLFF.

In its sample, this clonotype was seen many times. The chain links TRBV20-1 to TRBJ2-7; TRBD2 matches at 9 bases. Germline V gives CDR1 DFQATT, CDR2 SNEGSKA (reference sequence). The junction had 8 bases not matched to a gene; V was cut back by 6 bases and J by 5 bases. This CDR3 contains 13 residues. CDR3 nucleotide sequence: TGCAGTGCCACGGGACTAGCTCTCGACGAGCAGTACTTC. Translating it yields CSATGLALDEQYF.

This clonotype was detected many times. The chain links TRBV20-1 to TRBJ2-1; the D gene is possibly TRBD2 (5 bases). The CDR3 consists of 15 residues. Trimming took 0 bases from V and 4 from J, leaving 13 bases between them. Germline loops: CDR1 DFQATT, CDR2 SNEGSKA (reference sequence). CDR3 nucleotides: TGCAGTGCTAGAGAGACTACCCGGTCATACAATGAGCAGTTCTTC. This encodes CSARETTRSYNEQFF.

The chain employs TRBV7-2 and TRBJ2-6; 7 nucleotides agree with TRBD1. The CDR3 contains 19 residues. After removal of 4 bases from V and 1 base from J, the junction contained 13 bases not matched to a gene. CDR1 is SGHTA, CDR2 FQGNSA, per germline. The CDR3 DNA reads as TGTGCCAGCAGCTCCGGGGACAGAGCCAAACTATCTGGGGCCAACGTCCTGACTTTC. Translation gives CASSSGDRAKLSGANVLTF.

The chain couples TRBV28 to TRBJ1-4; 7 bases line up with TRBD1. Germline V CDR1 and CDR2: MDHEN, SYDVKM. This CDR3 contains 14 residues. Losses at the gene ends were 5 bases for V and 5 bases for J; bases not matched to a gene: 5. For the CDR3, the DNA is TGTGCCAGCAGTAGCCAGGACAGGAATGAAAAACTGTTTTTT. It specifies CASSSQDRNEKLFF.

V and J are TRBV3-1 and TRBJ2-1, with a weak D call TRBD2 (7 bases). The V end was cut by 6 bases, the J end by 6 bases, with 21 bases between. CDR1 and CDR2 (germline): LGHDT, YNNKEL (reference sequence). This CDR3 comprises 16 residues. In DNA, the CDR3 is TGTGCCAGCAGGGGCGTGGGGGCGGGAGCGGGCAATGAGCAGTTCTTC. This sequence encodes CASRGVGAGAGNEQFF.

On this clonotype: Because the CDR3 is missing its conserved closing phenylalanine or tryptophan, this is likely a read error. CDR3 bases: TGTGCCAGCAGCGTACACGACACGGAGGGGAGTGGCTACACCTTA. Translated, it gives CASSVHDTEGSGYTL. The V and J genes are TRBV9 and TRBJ1-2, with D maybe TRBD1 (5 bases). The CDR3 has 15 amino acids. The ends were cut back, 1 base at V and 7 bases at J, with 17 bases in the middle. Germline CDR1 reads SGDLS; CDR2 reads YYNGEE.

This clonotype was found many times. The gene calls are TRBV27 and TRBJ2-1; 10 bases match TRBD2. V shed 4 bases, J shed 0 bases, and the junction held 12 bases outside the gene matches. The CDR3 spans 19 residues. The germline V gene has CDR1 MNHEY and CDR2 SMNVEV (reference sequence). The CDR3 DNA sequence: TGTGCCAGCAGTTGGGGAGGACTAGCGGCTAGAAGCTCCTACAATGAGCAGTTCTTC. This codes for CASSWGGLAARSSYNEQFF.

This clonotype was found once. A clone one base away is much larger, so this may be a read error. This chain links TRBV4-2 with TRBJ1-1; D is undetermined. CDR1 is LGHNA, CDR2 YNFKEQ, per germline. This CDR3 is built from 14 residues. CDR3 coding DNA: TGTGCCACCAGCCTGACTCTGGGGAACACTGAAGCTTTCTTT. Translating it yields CATSLTLGNTEAFF.

This clonotype came up many times. The rearrangement uses TRBV6-1 and TRBJ1-5; D is perhaps TRBD1 (6 bases). CDR1 is MNHNS and CDR2 is SASEGT in the germline V gene. V was clipped by 5 bases and J by 7 bases, with 15 bases between them. The CDR3 extends over 14 amino acids. This CDR3 reads CASSLDRVKQPQHF. As DNA, the CDR3 is TGTGCCAGCAGTCTGGACAGAGTAAAGCAGCCCCAGCATTTT.

Comments on this clonotype: This may arise from a read error, as a much more abundant clone is one base away. This chain joins TRBV27 and TRBJ2-1; D is possibly TRBD1 or TRBD2 (6 bases each). The CDR3 contains 18 residues. Per germline, CDR1 MNHEY and CDR2 SMNVEV (reference sequence). Trimming pared 2 bases from V and 1 base from J, leaving 18 bases between. CDR3 DNA: TGTGCCAGCAGTTTAAAGGGGGGCCTATCGGTATCCTACAATGAGCAGTTCTTC. Amino acids: CASSLKGGLSVSYNEQFF.

This clonotype occurred a few times. The J gene is TRBJ2-1, the V gene TRBV2; D ambiguous. The V and J ends lost 5 bases and 2 bases respectively, with 10 bases between them. Germline CDR1 SNHLY, CDR2 FYNNEI. The length of the CDR3 is 14 residues. CDR3 DNA: TGTGCCAGCAGTCTGACGGCTACCTACAATGAGCAGTTCTTC. It codes for CASSLTATYNEQFF.

A remark on this clonotype: A much larger clone differs by one base, so this may be a read error. The chain joins TRBV7-2 to TRBJ1-2; no definite D call. Germline lookup yields CDR1 SGHTA and CDR2 FQGNSA. The CDR3 runs 17 residues. CDR3 residues: CASSLGIRMGANYVYTF. DNA of the CDR3: TGTGCCAGCAGCTTAGGTATTAGAATGGGAGCTAACTATGTCTACACCTTC.

Remarks on this clonotype: This sequence may be a read error, since a much larger clone differs from it by one base. V gene TRBV3-1 combines with J gene TRBJ2-7; no firm D call. The J call is in doubt because the DNA end fits TRBJ2-5 better. The germline V gene encodes CDR1 LGHDT and CDR2 YNNKEL (reference sequence). This CDR3 has 12 amino acids. CDR3 sequence (DNA): TGTGCCAGCAGCACAACGCTCGAGACCCAGTACTTC. Its translation is CASSTTLETQYF.

Comments on this clonotype: A read error may be the cause here, since a much bigger clone is one base away. The CDR3 does not close with the conserved phenylalanine or tryptophan, likely indicating a read error. V gene TRBV12-3 or TRBV12-4 combines with J gene TRBJ2-7; no definite D call. The CDR3 runs 14 residues. With 5 bases removed from V and 0 bases from J, the gap between germline ends came to 11 bases. CDR3 nucleotides: TGTGCCAGCAGTCGTCCCGGGCTCTCCTACGAGCAGTACCTC. Its protein product is CASSRPGLSYEQYL.

This clonotype occurred many times. The chain has TRBV14 and TRBJ2-5; weak D call: TRBD2 (6 bases). Trimming removed 4 bases at V and 6 bases at J, with 12 bases between. The length of the CDR3 is 13 residues. Germline V CDR1 and CDR2: SGHDN, FVKESK. The CDR3 DNA sequence: TGTGCCAGCAGCCTTAGTGGAGGGAAGACCCAGTACTTC. Amino acid sequence: CASSLSGGKTQYF.

This clonotype was counted many times. The chain is built from TRBV3-1 and TRBJ1-1; possible D gene TRBD1, 5 bases. This CDR3 has 15 residues. CDR1 LGHDT and CDR2 YNNKEL come from the germline V gene (reference sequence). V was shortened by 4 bases and J by 5 bases, with 17 bases between the two germline ends. The CDR3 sequence is CASSRRDLGETEAFF. The CDR3 DNA reads TGTGCCAGCAGCCGGCGGGACCTGGGGGAGACTGAAGCTTTCTTT.

Points on this clonotype: A much bigger clone sits one base away, suggesting this may be a read error. V usage is TRBV7-2 and J usage is TRBJ1-5, with D uncertain. The length of the CDR3 is 13 residues. Trimming removed 7 bases from V and 3 bases from J, with 10 bases in between. Germline V CDR1 and CDR2: SGHTA, FQGNSA. The CDR3 protein is CASKEGANQPQHF. In DNA, the CDR3 is TGTGCCAGCAAGGAGGGTGCCAATCAGCCCCAGCATTTT. The full variable domain, rest sourced from reference TRBV7-2 and TRBJ1-5, is GAGVSQSPSNKVTEKGKDVELRCDPISGHTALYWYRQSLGQGLEFLIYFQGNSAPDKSGLPSDRFSAERTGGSVSTLTIQRTQQEDSAVYLCASKEGANQPQHFGDGTRLSIL.

A few counts support this clonotype. The chain recombines TRBV19 with TRBJ1-2; D call uncertain. The CDR3 runs 13 residues. Germline loops: CDR1 LNHDA, CDR2 SQIVND (reference sequence). Trimming pared 4 bases from V and 0 bases from J, leaving 6 bases between. The CDR3 sequence is CASSTRANYGYTF. DNA for the CDR3: TGTGCCAGTAGTACCCGGGCTAACTATGGCTACACCTTC.

The chain links TRBV7-3 to TRBJ2-3, with 7 bases fitting TRBD1. The germline gives CDR1 SGHTA, CDR2 FQGTGA. With V trimmed by 7 bases and J by 1 base, 5 bases remained unmatched. The CDR3 contains 14 residues. The CDR3 sequence is CASTRQGGTDTQYF. The DNA of the CDR3 is TGTGCCAGCACCAGACAGGGTGGCACAGATACGCAGTATTTT.

The gene calls are TRBV12-5 and TRBJ2-1; 9 bases line up with TRBD2. The germline V gene encodes CDR1 LGHNT and CDR2 FRNRAP. V lost 4 bases, J lost 13 bases, and 8 bases stayed unmatched. CDR3 length equals 13 residues. The CDR3 reads CASGSLRLADQFF. In nucleotides, the CDR3 is TGTGCTAGTGGTTCCCTAAGACTAGCGGACCAGTTCTTC.

This chain joins TRBV5-4 and TRBJ2-2, with D perhaps TRBD2 (6 bases). Germline V gives CDR1 SGHNT, CDR2 YYREEE (reference sequence). Trimming left V 4 bases short and J 1 base short, with 8 bases between. This CDR3 has 14 amino acids. For the CDR3, the DNA is TGTGCCAGCAGCAGGCGGGAGAACACCGGGGAGCTGTTTTTT. Its translation: CASSRRENTGELFF.

The CDR3 sequence is CASSFSGRADEQYF. The DNA of the CDR3 is TGTGCCAGCAGCTTTAGCGGGAGGGCCGACGAGCAGTACTTC. The chain uses TRBV7-9 and TRBJ2-7; TRBD2 matches 11 bases. The CDR3 has 14 residues. Germline CDR1 and CDR2: SEHNR and FQNEAQ (reference sequence). Trimming at V came to 3 bases and at J to 5 bases, leaving 3 bases not matched to a gene.

This clonotype was seen at least ten times. The chain uses TRBV20-1 and TRBJ2-7; TRBD2 is a possible D gene (6 bases). This CDR3 region has 11 residues. Trimming removed 5 bases at V and 3 bases at J, with 8 bases between. Germline lookup yields CDR1 DFQATT and CDR2 SNEGSKA (reference sequence). The CDR3 nucleotides are TGCAGTGCTCGGCGGGACTACGAGCAGTACTTC. Encoded protein: CSARRDYEQYF.

This clonotype turned up a few times. This chain uses TRBV12-3 or TRBV12-4 with TRBJ2-5; weak D call: TRBD2 (5 bases). The CDR3 spans 16 residues. V lost 2 bases and J lost 5, with 18 bases in between. CDR3 sequence: CASSLSSPGKLETQYF. CDR3 coding DNA: TGTGCCAGCAGTTTATCCTCCCCCGGGAAATTGGAGACCCAGTACTTC.